This TCR beta chain was captured by sequencing in a study of CD8 T cells in Susac syndrome. Random hexamers were used to reverse transcribe roughly 0.5 to 1 ug of RNA. TCRdb re-called the immunoSEQ multiplex PCR reads with MiXCR, one entry per CDR3 protein. Found here are under 90,000 distinct CDR3 sequences, more than 85% of them singletons; the top ten hold about 0.52%. The CDR3 contains 18 residues. Germline V CDR1 and CDR2: MRHNA, SNTAGT. With 2 bases removed from V and 0 bases from J, the gap between germline ends came to 17 bases. Sequencing was done on a sample of CD4+ T cells from PBMCs. The rearrangement uses TRBV6-4 and TRBJ1-5, with D hard to call. This receptor was taken from a human donor with Susac syndrome. CDR3 sequence (DNA): TGTGCCAGCAGTGACCAGACACGGCCGAGCTATAGCAATCAGCCCCAGCATTTT. It encodes CASSDQTRPSYSNQPQHF.